A selection of T cell receptor beta chains follows, all from one sample in a study of blood T cell repertoires in COVID-19. Profiling relied on immunoSEQ multiplex PCR, and the TCRdb table lists in-frame clones only, not all of them. The data show 250,000 to 300,000 clones, roughly 89% seen once. Sequenced input: PBMCs or T cells enriched from blood (not recorded which). Receptors were obtained from a woman aged 55-69 years who had recovered from COVID-19. CDR3s include the opening cysteine and the closing phenylalanine or tryptophan. The order of the fields is clone size, D gene, J gene, V gene, CDR3 protein, CDR3 DNA. D genes are given only for firm matches. Clone size appears in some rows only: once, few, many, or a class for an expanded clone.

few	.	TRBJ2-1	TRBV12-5	CASGLSYNEQFF	TGTGCTAGTGGTTTGTCTTACAATGAGCAGTTCTTC
once	.	TRBJ1-6	TRBV3-1/TRBV3-2	CASSQGANSPLHF	TGTGCCAGCAGCCAAGGGGCAAATTCACCCCTCCACTTT
.	.	TRBJ1-4	TRBV6-5	CASSYTGQFNEKLFF	TGTGCCAGCAGTTACACGGGACAATTTAATGAAAAACTGTTTTTT
.	.	TRBJ1-2	TRBV2	CASSPTYGYTF	TGTGCCAGCAGCCCTACTTATGGCTACACCTTC
once	TRBD2	TRBJ2-5	TRBV27	CASSRLSVTSGGPMQETQYF	TGTGCCAGCAGTCGGCTTTCAGTGACAAGCGGGGGGCCTATGCAAGAGACCCAGTACTTC
.	.	TRBJ2-1	TRBV15	CATSREGAEYNEQFF	TGTGCCACCAGCAGAGAGGGGGCCGAGTACAATGAGCAGTTCTTC
few	.	TRBJ1-6	TRBV7-9	CASSLDAASPLHF	TGTGCCAGCAGCTTAGATGCGGCTTCACCCCTCCACTTT
.	.	TRBJ2-2	TRBV19	CASSIAENTGELFF	TGTGCCAGTAGTATAGCAGAGAACACCGGGGAGCTGTTTTTT
.	.	TRBJ1-5	TRBV18	CASSPGAGQNQPQHF	TGTGCCAGCTCACCAGGGGCAGGGCAAAATCAGCCCCAGCATTTT
.	.	TRBJ2-5	TRBV7-9	CASSLQGQPQETQYF	TGTGCCAGCAGCCTCCAAGGACAGCCCCAAGAGACCCAGTACTTC
.	TRBD2	TRBJ2-3	TRBV4-1	CASSQLDSGRELDTQYF	TGCGCCAGCAGCCAACTCGATAGCGGGAGAGAACTAGATACGCAGTATTTT
.	.	TRBJ2-5	TRBV13	CASSSDWGDETQYF	TGTGCCAGCAGCTCAGATTGGGGCGATGAGACCCAGTACTTC
.	.	TRBJ1-4	TRBV4-1	CASSQGGGTINEKLFF	TGCGCCAGCAGCCAAGGAGGAGGCACCATTAATGAAAAACTGTTTTTT
.	TRBD1	TRBJ1-3	TRBV28	CASSYPGTVGNTIYF	TGTGCCAGCAGCTACCCAGGGACAGTTGGAAACACCATATATTTT
.	.	TRBJ2-2	TRBV28	CASRIWGANTGELFF	TGTGCCAGCAGGATTTGGGGCGCGAACACCGGGGAGCTGTTTTTT
.	TRBD2	TRBJ2-2	TRBV7-7	CASSLETSGSKNTGELFF	TGTGCTAGCAGCTTAGAAACTAGCGGGAGTAAGAACACCGGGGAGCTGTTTTTT
.	.	TRBJ1-5	TRBV19	CASSIDAGVSSNQPQHF	TGTGCCAGTAGTATAGATGCAGGGGTCTCCAGCAATCAGCCCCAGCATTTT
.	TRBD2	TRBJ2-5	TRBV30	CAWSVGTSPQYF	TGTGCCTGGAGTGTAGGGACTAGCCCCCAGTACTTC
.	TRBD1	TRBJ1-3	TRBV19	CASSTSGTGVGNTIYF	TGTGCCAGTAGTACGTCCGGGACAGGGGTCGGAAACACCATATATTTT
once	TRBD1	TRBJ2-3	TRBV28	CASSLGQDDTQYF	TGTGCCAGCAGCCTGGGACAGGATGATACGCAGTATTTT
.	TRBD1	TRBJ2-2	TRBV3-1/TRBV3-2	CASSLGQVVLFF	TGTGCCAGCAGCCTTGGACAGGTAGTGCTGTTTTTT
.	.	TRBJ1-4	TRBV6-5	CASRHGGLELFF	TGTGCCAGCAGACACGGGGGACTAGAACTGTTTTTT
many	.	TRBJ2-2	TRBV6-2/TRBV6-3	CASSSGENGELFF	TGTGCCAGCAGTTCGGGAGAGAACGGGGAGCTGTTTTTT
.	TRBD2	TRBJ2-1	TRBV6-5	CASSSGGAYNEQFF	TGTGCCAGCAGTAGCGGGGGGGCCTACAATGAGCAGTTCTTC
.	.	TRBJ2-3	TRBV25-1	CASSPPRADTDTQYF	TGTGCCAGCAGTCCCCCTCGAGCGGACACAGATACGCAGTATTTT
.	TRBD1	TRBJ2-5	TRBV6-5	CARRNRGAETQYF	TGTGCCAGGAGAAACAGGGGAGCCGAGACCCAGTACTTC
.	.	TRBJ1-4	TRBV5-1	CASSLSWAGEKLFF	TGCGCCAGCAGCTTGAGTTGGGCTGGGGAAAAACTGTTTTTT
.	TRBD1	TRBJ2-1	TRBV27	CASSPWTGGLGNEQFF	TGTGCCAGCAGTCCCTGGACAGGAGGCCTGGGGAATGAGCAGTTCTTC
once	.	TRBJ2-1	TRBV2	CARGAESSYNEQFF	TGTGCCAGAGGGGCCGAGTCTTCCTACAATGAGCAGTTCTTC
.	TRBD1	TRBJ2-1	TRBV9	CASSEAGGWLNEQFF	TGTGCCAGCAGCGAAGCAGGGGGCTGGTTAAACGAGCAGTTCTTC
.	TRBD1	TRBJ2-3	TRBV10-3	CAINSDREADTQYF	TGTGCCATCAATTCGGACAGGGAGGCAGATACGCAGTATTTT
few	.	TRBJ2-7	TRBV5-6	CASSSRFGYNSYEQYF	TGTGCCAGCAGTTCCCGCTTCGGGTACAACTCCTACGAGCAGTACTTC
.	.	TRBJ1-6	TRBV19	CAISDTYNSPLHF	TGTGCCATCTCGGACACCTATAATTCACCCCTCCACTTT
few	TRBD1	TRBJ1-1	TRBV29-1	CSVEDGQGAEAFF	TGCAGCGTTGAAGATGGACAGGGGGCCGAAGCTTTCTTT
.	TRBD2	TRBJ2-1	TRBV19	CASSITSEYNEQFF	TGTGCCAGTAGTATCACTAGCGAATACAATGAGCAGTTCTTC
.	TRBD1	TRBJ1-4	TRBV5-1	CASSLGQGEVEKLFF	TGCGCCAGCAGCTTGGGACAGGGGGAAGTGGAAAAACTGTTTTTT
.	TRBD1	TRBJ2-3	TRBV28	CASSSWTGNASDTQYF	TGTGCCAGCAGTTCATGGACAGGCAATGCCTCCGATACGCAGTATTTT
.	TRBD1	TRBJ1-3	TRBV7-2	CASRGQGRGNTIYF	TGTGCCAGCAGGGGACAGGGGCGCGGAAACACCATATATTTT
.	TRBD2	TRBJ2-2	TRBV20-1	CSASIFRAGGLSTGELFF	TGCAGTGCTAGTATTTTTCGAGCGGGGGGCCTGAGCACCGGGGAGCTGTTTTTT
.	.	TRBJ2-3	TRBV7-2	CASSLGISTDTQYF	TGTGCCAGCAGCTTAGGTATCAGCACAGATACGCAGTATTTT
.	.	TRBJ2-1	TRBV6-5	CASNKQVSSYNEQFF	TGTGCCAGCAACAAACAGGTCAGCTCCTACAATGAGCAGTTCTTC
few	.	TRBJ2-7	TRBV6-1	CASSARSATGFGGYEQYF	TGTGCCAGCAGTGCTCGCTCGGCCACAGGGTTTGGTGGCTACGAGCAGTACTTC
once	.	TRBJ1-4	TRBV11-2	CASSFSVGSEKLFF	TGTGCCAGCAGCTTCTCCGTGGGGAGTGAAAAACTGTTTTTT
.	.	TRBJ1-5	TRBV28	CASSREQPQHF	TGTGCCAGCAGCAGGGAACAGCCCCAGCATTTT
.	.	TRBJ1-3	TRBV30	CAWSAPRAGNTIYF	TGTGCCTGGAGTGCCCCCCGGGCTGGAAACACCATATATTTT
.	TRBD2	TRBJ2-3	TRBV24-1	CATSLAGDGSDTQYF	TGTGCCACCAGTTTAGCGGGGGATGGCTCAGATACGCAGTATTTT